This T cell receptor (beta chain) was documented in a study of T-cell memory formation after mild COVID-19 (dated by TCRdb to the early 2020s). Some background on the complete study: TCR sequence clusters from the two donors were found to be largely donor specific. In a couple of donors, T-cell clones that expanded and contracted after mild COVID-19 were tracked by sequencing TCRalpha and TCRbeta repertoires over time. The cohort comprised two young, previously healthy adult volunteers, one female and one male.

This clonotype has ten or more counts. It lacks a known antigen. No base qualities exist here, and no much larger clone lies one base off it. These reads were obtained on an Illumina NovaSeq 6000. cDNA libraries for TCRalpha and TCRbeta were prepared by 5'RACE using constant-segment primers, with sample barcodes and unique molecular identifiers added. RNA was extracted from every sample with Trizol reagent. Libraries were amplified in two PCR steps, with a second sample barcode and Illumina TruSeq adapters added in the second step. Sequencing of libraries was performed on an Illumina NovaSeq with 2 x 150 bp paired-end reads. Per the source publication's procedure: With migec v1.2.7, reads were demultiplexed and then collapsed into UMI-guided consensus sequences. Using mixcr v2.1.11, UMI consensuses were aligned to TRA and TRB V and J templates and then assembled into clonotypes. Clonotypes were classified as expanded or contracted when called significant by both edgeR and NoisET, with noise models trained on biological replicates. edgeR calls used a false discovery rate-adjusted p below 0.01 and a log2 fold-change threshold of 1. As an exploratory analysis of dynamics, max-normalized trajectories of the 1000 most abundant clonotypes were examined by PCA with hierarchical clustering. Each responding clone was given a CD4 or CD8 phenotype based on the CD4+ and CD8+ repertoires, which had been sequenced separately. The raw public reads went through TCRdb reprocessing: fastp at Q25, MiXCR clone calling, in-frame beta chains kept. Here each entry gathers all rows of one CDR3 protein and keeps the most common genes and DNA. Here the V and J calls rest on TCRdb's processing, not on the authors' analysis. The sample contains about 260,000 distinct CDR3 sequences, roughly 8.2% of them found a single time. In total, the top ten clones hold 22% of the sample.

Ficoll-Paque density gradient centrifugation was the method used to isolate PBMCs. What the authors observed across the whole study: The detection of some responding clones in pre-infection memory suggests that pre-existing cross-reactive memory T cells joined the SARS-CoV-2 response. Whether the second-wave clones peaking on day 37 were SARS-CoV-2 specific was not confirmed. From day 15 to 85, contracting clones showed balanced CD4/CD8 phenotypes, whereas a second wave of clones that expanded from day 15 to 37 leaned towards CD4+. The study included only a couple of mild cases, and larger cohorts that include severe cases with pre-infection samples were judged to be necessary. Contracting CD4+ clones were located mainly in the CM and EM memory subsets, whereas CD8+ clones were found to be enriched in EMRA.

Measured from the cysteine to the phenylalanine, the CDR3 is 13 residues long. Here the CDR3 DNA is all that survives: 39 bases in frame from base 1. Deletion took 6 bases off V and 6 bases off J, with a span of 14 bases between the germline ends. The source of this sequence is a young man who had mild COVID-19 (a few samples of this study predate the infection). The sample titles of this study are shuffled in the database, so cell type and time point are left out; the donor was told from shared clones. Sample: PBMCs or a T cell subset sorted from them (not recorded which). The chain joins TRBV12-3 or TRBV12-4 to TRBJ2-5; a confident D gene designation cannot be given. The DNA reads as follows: TGTGCCAGCAGGCCATCCGAGAGGCAGACCCAGTACTTC. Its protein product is CASRPSERQTQYF.